The next 18 T cell receptor beta chains were all read from a single sample in a study of T cell clones after liver transplantation. Using immunoSEQ multiplex PCR, the repertoire was profiled, and TCRdb retains in-frame clones only, with some absent. The data contain over 60,000 clones, about four fifths of them seen just once; the ten biggest clones take up about 0.6%. The material sequenced was CD4+ T cells from blood, taken before liver transplant. The receptors shown here come from a human donor who received a liver transplant.

The chain joins TRBV7-8 to TRBJ2-1; 16 nucleotides agree with TRBD2. The CDR3 has 15 residues. Germline V gene data show CDR1 as SGHVS and CDR2 as FQNEAQ. Trimming cost V 11 bases and J 14 bases; bases outside gene matches: 15. CDR3 nucleotides: TGTGCCGGGGCCGCATCCGGGACTAGCGGGAGGGCGAAGTTCTTC. Translated, it gives CAGAASGTSGRAKFF.

Within the sample, this clone is medium-sized. This chain connects TRBV7-6 to TRBJ2-3, with 13 bases that match TRBD2. V trimming: 5 bases; J trimming: 0 bases; junction bases outside the gene matches: 5. This CDR3 has 17 amino acids. Germline-derived CDR1 and CDR2 are SGHVS and FNYEAQ. CDR3 sequence (DNA): TGTGCCAGCAGCCCACTAGCGGGAGGGACCAGCACAGATACGCAGTATTTT. It codes for CASSPLAGGTSTDTQYF.

This clone was observed a handful of times. This chain uses TRBV5-1 with TRBJ2-5; D uncertain. V shed 0 bases and J shed 4 bases, with 10 bases lying between them. The length of the CDR3 is 14 residues. CDR1 and CDR2 (germline): SGHRS, YFSETQ. This chain's CDR3 is CASSLAAGRETQYF. The CDR3, as DNA: TGCGCCAGCAGCTTGGCGGCCGGGCGAGAGACCCAGTACTTC.

The chain recombines TRBV30 with TRBJ2-7; D is unresolved. V was shortened by 5 bases and J by 5 bases, with 16 bases between the two germline ends. CDR1 and CDR2 (germline): GTSNPN, SVGIG (reference sequence). The CDR3 totals 13 residues. In DNA, the CDR3 is TGTGCCTGGTTGGGGTTACCTTCCCACGAGCAGTACTTC. Its translation is CAWLGLPSHEQYF.

The CDR3 loop reads CATSPLRGYEQYF. In nucleotides, the CDR3 is TGTGCCACCAGCCCTCTCCGTGGTTACGAGCAGTACTTC. V usage is TRBV15 and J usage is TRBJ2-7, with D hard to call. Trimming left V 5 bases short and J 4 bases short, with 12 bases between. The CDR3 spans 13 residues. CDR1 is LNHNV, CDR2 YYDKDF, per germline (reference sequence).

This chain joins TRBV6-5 and TRBJ2-4, with D hard to call. This CDR3 spans 15 amino acids. Trimming left V 2 bases short and J 3 bases short, with 11 bases between. CDR1 is MNHEY, CDR2 SVGAGI, per germline. The CDR3 loop is CASSYSRSHKNIQYF. The DNA of the CDR3 is TGTGCCAGCAGTTACAGTCGGAGCCACAAAAACATTCAGTACTTC.

This clone showed up just once. This chain joins TRBV4-1 and TRBJ1-5; the D is unclear. CDR1 and CDR2 (germline): MGHRA, YSYEKL. The CDR3 covers 16 residues. V lost 0 bases to trimming and J lost 1 base, with 10 bases between them. This CDR3 is CASSQEPRLSNQPQHF. CDR3 sequence (DNA): TGCGCCAGCAGCCAAGAACCACGGCTGAGCAATCAGCCCCAGCATTTT.

This clone has only a few counts. The CDR3 end shows no conserved phenylalanine or tryptophan, and so a read error is likely. The limits of the CDR3 on the DNA are not certain, so only TCRdb's listed CDR3 is given. The chain has TRBV4-1 and TRBJ2-7. The CDR3 is 8 amino acids long, termini counted. Germline CDR1 reads MGHRA; CDR2 reads YSYEKL. CDR3: CASSHVDL.

The chain links TRBV7-2 to TRBJ2-1; maybe TRBD2 (6 bases). Per the germline V gene, CDR1 is SGHTA and CDR2 is FQGNSA. CDR3 size: 14 residues. The germline V and J ends were trimmed by 5 bases and 5 bases, with 13 bases remaining between them. The CDR3 coding sequence is TGTGCCAGCAGCGAGTGGGGACTCGACAATGAGCAGTTCTTC. Translation: CASSEWGLDNEQFF.

The chain combines TRBV11-1 with TRBJ1-1; D gene uncertain. The CDR3 has 14 residues. Trimming took off 6 bases at V and 0 bases at J, with 11 bases between the two ends. Germline V gene data show CDR1 as SGHAT and CDR2 as FQDESV (reference sequence). The CDR3 reads CASSQDLMNTEAFF. For the CDR3, the DNA is TGTGCCAGCAGTCAGGACCTCATGAACACTGAAGCTTTCTTT.

This rearrangement joins TRBV5-1 to TRBJ2-1; D might be TRBD2 (7 bases). Deletions cut 0 bases from V and 10 bases from J, with 14 bases between. The CDR3 totals 14 residues. Germline values: CDR1 SGHRS, CDR2 YFSETQ. The CDR3 spells CASSLVAGAEEQFF. The CDR3 coding sequence is TGCGCCAGCAGCTTGGTCGCGGGGGCGGAAGAGCAGTTCTTC.

The rearrangement links TRBV5-1 to TRBJ2-3; 10 bases line up with TRBD2. The CDR3 sequence is 19 residues long. J lost 1 base, V lost 3 bases, and 14 bases had no gene match. In germline, CDR1 is SGHRS, CDR2 YFSETQ. The CDR3 nucleotides are TGCGCCAGCAGCTGGGGGGGATCTAGCGGGAGCATAGGCACAGATACGCAGTATTTT. Translated: CASSWGGSSGSIGTDTQYF.

This chain links TRBV2 with TRBJ1-2, with D possibly TRBD1 on 6 matching bases. From germline, CDR1 is SNHLY and CDR2 FYNNEI. V lost 8 bases and J lost 2, with 24 bases in between. This CDR3 comprises 17 residues. CDR3 region: CASGRRGKPKTNYGYTF. The CDR3 DNA sequence: TGTGCCAGCGGGCGGAGGGGGAAGCCTAAGACAAACTATGGCTACACCTTC.

This chain joins TRBV5-1 and TRBJ1-2; D not certain. CDR3 length: 14 amino acids. V lost 2 bases, J lost 0 bases, and 8 bases lay in between. CDR1 is SGHRS and CDR2 is YFSETQ in the germline V gene. CDR3 DNA: TGCGCCAGCAGCTTACTTTACCCTAACTATGGCTACACCTTC. This encodes CASSLLYPNYGYTF. Together with reference TRBV5-1 and TRBJ1-2, the CDR3 gives the full variable domain: KAGVTQTPRYLIKTRGQQVTLSCSPISGHRSVSWYQQTPGQGLQFLFEYFSETQRNKGNFPGRFSGRQFSNSRSEMNVSTLELGDSALYLCASSLLYPNYGYTFGSGTRLTVV.

This clone is medium-sized (0.01 to 0.1%) by share. The rearrangement joins TRBV2 to TRBJ2-7, with TRBD1 identical over 10 bases. Germline V gene sequence: CDR1 SNHLY, CDR2 FYNNEI. The CDR3 sequence is 14 residues long. V shed 6 bases, J shed 4 bases, and the junction held 6 bases outside the gene matches. The CDR3 here is CASSFDRGRYEQYF. The CDR3 DNA is TGTGCCAGCAGCTTCGACAGGGGGCGGTACGAGCAGTACTTC.

The chain couples TRBV14 to TRBJ2-5, with no clear D. The CDR3 is made up of 15 amino acids. Germline V CDR1 and CDR2: SGHDN, FVKESK. Between the trimmed V and J ends, which lost 2 bases and 4 bases, there was a span of 14 bases. This chain's CDR3 is CASSQWDSSPETQYF. CDR3 DNA sequence: TGTGCCAGCAGCCAATGGGATAGCAGTCCAGAGACCCAGTACTTC.

The chain carries TRBV5-4 and TRBJ1-1; no reliable D call. Trimming shortened V by 5 bases and J by 1 base, and 6 bases separated the two germline ends. The germline gives CDR1 SGHNT, CDR2 YYREEE (reference sequence). The CDR3 spans 12 residues. CDR3 DNA: TGTGCCAGCAGTCGTGGGAACACTGAAGCTTTCTTT. Its protein product is CASSRGNTEAFF.

This clone has just a few counts. The chain employs TRBV19 and TRBJ1-5; 9 bases agree with TRBD1. The CDR3 is 11 amino acids. Germline CDR1 LNHDA, CDR2 SQIVND (reference sequence). Losses at the gene ends were 6 bases for V and 16 bases for J; bases not matched to a gene: 7. CDR3 coding DNA: TGTGCCAGTAGGGGTGGGGACAGGGCCCATTTT. It is translated as CASRGGDRAHF.